Each of the 13 T cell receptor beta chains below was sequenced from the same sample in a study of multiple sclerosis patients with progressive multifocal leukoencephalopathy. Only in-frame clones appear in the TCRdb table, and some are missing; sequencing was by immunoSEQ multiplex PCR. The sample has 30,000 or so clones, approximately 90% seen once. Time point of the sample: before natalizumab initiation. The sequencing input was PBMCs. The origin of the receptors is a human donor with multiple sclerosis.

V gene TRBV6-6 combines with J gene TRBJ1-2; D remains unclear. Trimming removed 4 bases at V and 1 base at J, with 4 bases between. Germline values: CDR1 MNHNY, CDR2 SVGAGI (reference sequence). There are 12 residues in the CDR3. The CDR3 sequence is CASSSNNYGYTF. The CDR3, as DNA: TGTGCCAGCAGTTCAAATAACTATGGCTACACCTTC.

This chain links TRBV5-1 with TRBJ1-5; TRBD1 matches at 10 bases. The CDR3 totals 16 residues. V lost 0 bases to trimming and J lost 7 bases; unmatched junction nucleotides: 7. The V gene's germline CDR1 is SGHRS and CDR2 YFSETQ. CDR3 protein: CASSLDLTGGQQPQHF. CDR3 DNA sequence: TGCGCCAGCAGCTTGGATTTGACAGGGGGCCAGCAGCCCCAGCATTTT.

The chain carries TRBV9 and TRBJ2-3, with D possibly matching TRBD2 (7 bases). This CDR3 region has 14 residues. The germline CDR1 and CDR2 sequences are SGDLS and YYNGEE. V dropped 0 bases and J dropped 6 bases, with 11 bases sitting between them. Written as DNA, the CDR3 is TGTGCCAGCAGCGTAGGCGGGGGCCGGGATACGCAGTATTTT. Its protein is CASSVGGGRDTQYF.

The V gene is TRBV5-4, the J gene TRBJ2-7, with 7 bases matching TRBD1. The CDR3 totals 16 residues. Per germline, CDR1 SGHNT and CDR2 YYREEE (reference sequence). Losses at the gene ends were 7 bases for V and 1 base for J; bases not matched to a gene: 14. In nucleotides, the CDR3 is TGTGCCAGCCATCCCGCCCAGGGACAGAGATCCTACGAGCAGTACTTC. Residues: CASHPAQGQRSYEQYF. Full variable domain (rest looked up from reference TRBV5-4 and TRBJ2-7): ETGVTQSPTHLIKTRGQQVTLRCSSQSGHNTVSWYQQALGQGPQFIFQYYREEENGRGNFPPRFSGLQFPNYSSELNVNALELDDSALYLCASHPAQGQRSYEQYFGPGTRLTVT.

This rearrangement joins TRBV5-4 to TRBJ2-1; 9 bases match TRBD2. This CDR3 has 15 amino acids. Germline lookup yields CDR1 SGHNT and CDR2 YYREEE (reference sequence). Germline trimming cut 2 bases from V and 5 bases from J; bases unmatched to any gene: 5. The CDR3, as DNA: TGTGCCAGCAGCTTAGATAGCGGGAGCCACAATGAGCAGTTCTTC. The encoded protein is CASSLDSGSHNEQFF.

The chain is built from TRBV7-2 and TRBJ2-2; D may correspond to TRBD1 or TRBD2 (5 bases each). CDR1 and CDR2 from the germline V gene are SGHTA and FQGNSA. The germline V and J ends were trimmed by 5 bases and 8 bases, with 24 bases remaining between them. This CDR3 spans 17 amino acids. The CDR3 sequence is CASSPRWGPKGAGELFF. DNA of the CDR3: TGTGCCAGCAGCCCCCGTTGGGGACCTAAGGGAGCGGGGGAGCTGTTTTTT.

This rearrangement joins TRBV21-1 to TRBJ2-1; the tabulated D call, TRBD1, remains unverified against the DNA. TRBV21-1 counts as a pseudogene. The CDR3 spans 17 residues. The CDR3 here is CASSTFLRGKYYNEQFF. Here the CDR3 DNA reads TGTGCCAGCAGCACCTTCTTGAGGGGGAAGTACTACAATGAGCAGTTCTTC.

With respect to this clone: The same CDR3 also results from other DNA sequences found in this sample. The rearrangement joins TRBV29-1 to TRBJ2-1; TRBD1 agrees at 8 bases. This CDR3 is built from 13 residues. V lost 7 bases to trimming and J lost 7 bases; unmatched junction nucleotides: 9. Germline CDR1 reads SQVTM; CDR2 reads ANQGSEA. The CDR3 reads CSARTGLRNEQFF. In DNA form, the CDR3 reads TGCAGCGCCCGGACAGGGCTCAGGAATGAGCAGTTCTTC.

This chain uses TRBV4-1 with TRBJ2-3; 14 bases line up with TRBD2. From germline, CDR1 is MGHRA and CDR2 YSYEKL. Trimming took 0 bases from V and 6 from J; bases not matched to a gene: 5. The CDR3 runs to 17 residues. CDR3 in DNA: TGCGCCAGCAGCCAAGATCGGGGACTAGCGGGAGTTGATACGCAGTATTTT. The encoded protein is CASSQDRGLAGVDTQYF.

This rearrangement joins TRBV2 to TRBJ2-7; tentatively, D is TRBD1 or TRBD2 (5 bases each). Germline V lookup: CDR1 SNHLY, CDR2 FYNNEI. This CDR3 is 14 amino acids long. With 4 bases removed from V and 6 bases from J, the gap between germline ends came to 16 bases. The CDR3 loop is CASSGGQGPSEQYF. As DNA, the CDR3 is TGTGCCAGCAGTGGAGGGCAGGGTCCCTCCGAGCAGTACTTC. Variable domain in full (rest from reference TRBV2 and TRBJ2-7): EPEVTQTPSHQVTQMGQEVILRCVPISNHLYFYWYRQILGQKVEFLVSFYNNEISEKSEIFDDQFSVERPDGSNFTLKIRSTKLEDSAMYFCASSGGQGPSEQYFGPGTRLTVT.

The rearrangement joins TRBV19 to TRBJ1-1, with 7 bases identical to TRBD1. CDR3 length equals 14 residues. V lost 4 bases, J lost 0 bases, and 2 bases stayed unmatched. The germline gives CDR1 LNHDA, CDR2 SQIVND (reference sequence). CDR3 in DNA: TGTGCCAGTAGTACACAGGGGATGAACACTGAAGCTTTCTTT. It is translated as CASSTQGMNTEAFF.

The chain has TRBV10-3 and TRBJ1-2; possibly TRBD1 for D (5 bases). This CDR3 contains 12 residues. Germline CDR1 and CDR2: ENHRY and SYGVKD. Trimming cost V 3 bases and J 8 bases, with 10 bases left between them. The CDR3 DNA sequence: TGTGCCATCAGTGAAAGAGGGGAAGGCTACACCTTC. It translates to CAISERGEGYTF.

The V gene is TRBV19, the J gene TRBJ2-7; no definite D call. This CDR3 region has 14 residues. The germline V gene encodes CDR1 LNHDA and CDR2 SQIVND (reference sequence). Trimming removed 5 bases at V and 0 bases at J, with 11 bases between. The CDR3 loop is CASSERTLSYEQYF. CDR3 sequence (DNA): TGTGCCAGTAGTGAAAGGACCCTCTCCTACGAGCAGTACTTC.